This TCR beta chain originates from a study of cytomegalovirus exposure and HLA in healthy donors. The study's findings and limits: TCR beta sequences reportedly predicted most subjects' HLA-A and HLA-B alleles accurately. In vitro work confirmed that three CMV-associated chains recognize CMV antigens.

With regard to this clone: Its antigen is as yet unknown.

The PCR made use of 60 Vbeta and 13 Jbeta primers. The data were produced by immunoSEQ multiplex PCR, yet TCRdb's version contains in-frame clones alone and is incomplete. The repertoire consists of around 130,000 clones, with more than 55% occurring once and the leading ten covering 1.5%. From germline, CDR1 is MNHNS and CDR2 SASEGT. V was clipped by 6 bases and J by 4 bases; unmatched bases: 10. The CDR3 length is 15 residues. V and J are TRBV6-1 and TRBJ2-7; 9 bases fit TRBD1. Sequences were obtained from PBMCs. The TCR was taken from a man younger than 35 in good health and CMV-seronegative. In DNA, the CDR3 is TGTGCCAGCAGAAGGACAGGGGTGGGAAAGTACGAGCAGTACTTC. Translated: CASRRTGVGKYEQYF.